The entry below gives a single T cell receptor (beta chain) sequence along with its context. The antigen is undetermined. The sample belongs to a study of response to subunit inactivated influenza vaccine. The study, taken as a whole, reports: It was suggested by the authors that few new T cells are recruited by each seasonal influenza vaccination.

From germline, CDR1 is DFQATT and CDR2 SNEGSKA (reference sequence). J gave up 4 bases and V 6 bases, and 3 bases lay outside the gene matches. This CDR3 contains 14 residues. TCRdb processed the RT-PCR reads anew with MiXCR; each CDR3 protein has one entry. The data contain roughly 650,000 distinct CDR3 sequences, around 15% of them singletons. The receptor's source is a man aged 50 to 60 who received an inactivated influenza vaccine. The sample consisted of PBMCs from blood, taken less than 15 days before vaccination. The chain recombines TRBV20-1 with TRBJ2-4, with 13 bases lining up with TRBD2. CDR3 loop: CSARLAGGKNIQYF. Here the CDR3 DNA reads TGCAGTGCGAGACTAGCGGGGGGTAAAAACATTCAGTACTTC.